This T cell receptor (beta chain) was profiled in a study of T cell responses to AZD1222 COVID-19 vaccine. Study-wide findings and caveats: Regions 160-218 and 743-854 held dominance among vaccine-associated CD4 TCRs, which spanned spike. Variant regions that are unmutated are reportedly the target of nearly half of spike-specific TCRs. Among the donors, most were white British and more were female, and clonal diversity was possibly underestimated.

Measured with immunoSEQ multiplex PCR; TCRdb has only the in-frame clones, and not every one. Of 160,000 or so clones listed, 90% are singletons. As to this clone: The antigen remains undetermined.

The germline CDR1 and CDR2 sequences are LNHDA and SQIVND (reference sequence). Between the trimmed V and J ends, which lost 4 bases and 4 bases, there was a span of 10 bases. The CDR3 extends over 13 amino acids. The TCR sequence derives from an adult in good health. Sequencing was performed on peripheral blood, taken on day 0 of AZD1222 vaccination. The gene calls are TRBV19 and TRBJ1-2; perhaps TRBD1 as D (6 bases). CDR3 residues: CASSTQGFYGYTF. CDR3 in DNA: TGTGCCAGTAGTACTCAGGGGTTCTATGGCTACACCTTC. The full variable domain, with the rest looked up from reference TRBV19 and TRBJ1-2, is DGGITQSPKYLFRKEGQNVTLSCEQNLNHDAMYWYRQDPGQGLRLIYYSQIVNDFQKGDIAEGYSVSREKKESFPLTVTSAQKNPTAFYLCASSTQGFYGYTFGSGTRLTVV.